This T cell receptor beta chain originates from a study of blood T cell repertoires in COVID-19. In the study overall: PBMCs, B-cell-depleted T cells, or T cells were the source of the cDNA or gDNA that made up the material.

The CDR3 totals 17 residues. Germline V gives CDR1 MGHRA, CDR2 YSYEKL. The J segment lost 1 base and the V segment lost 1 base, leaving 9 bases of the junction unmatched. Assay used: immunoSEQ multiplex PCR; TCRdb lists only in-frame clones, some missing. The table shows over 250,000 clones, with roughly nine tenths occurring only once. The study assigned cohorts using participant-reported clinical history. This receptor was identified in a woman younger than 35 who had recovered from COVID-19. The sample taken for sequencing was PBMCs or T cells enriched from blood (not recorded which). The chain employs TRBV4-1 and TRBJ2-5; 7 bases match TRBD1. CDR3 protein: CASSQGTGAWIQETQYF. CDR3 coding DNA: TGCGCCAGCAGCCAAGGGACAGGCGCATGGATCCAAGAGACCCAGTACTTC.